This T cell receptor beta chain originates from a study of tumor-infiltrating lymphocytes in primary liver carcinoma (TCRdb year 2017). A note on the overall study: Between November 2015 and early 2016, about five patients in China with histopathologically diagnosed primary liver carcinoma had their tumors surgically resected. Of the five patients (three men and two women, aged 30 to 69 years), four had hepatocellular carcinoma and one had combined HCC and intrahepatic cholangiocarcinoma. The five patients had tumors staged T1-T3 N0M0, with maximum diameters ranging from about 4.2 to 11 cm. Each sample produced about 3.5 to 7.13 million productive TCRbeta reads, and read depth showed no significant difference between tissue types. Across five regions of each liver tumor, along with adjacent normal tissue and blood, the study brought together TCRbeta repertoire sequencing, expression microarrays and whole-exome sequencing. A total of about 35 specimens from 5 patients, comprising approximately 25 tumor regions, 5 adjacent noncancerous liver tissues and 5 peripheral blood samples, were covered by TCRbeta repertoire sequencing. Reproducibility between technical replicate repertoires was high, with correlation coefficients above 0.98 and mean shared-clone rates about 0.91. The full study reports these points: Since the samples were bulk and unsorted, there was no way to compare CD4+ and CD8+ T cell repertoires. The top 250 clones made up a significantly larger repertoire fraction in tumors than in blood (p = 0.039). Only the TCR beta chain was sequenced, so true repertoire diversity is likely underestimated because unpaired alpha chains were not captured. Pairs of tumor regions showed greater repertoire overlap (mean roughly 35%) than tumor-adjacent pairs (about 17%) or tumor-blood pairs (approximately 15%), which is consistent with antigen-driven expansion. Only 4 or 5 patients were included in the study, and the authors note that the findings should be validated in a larger study.

The CDR3 contains 15 residues, cysteine and phenylalanine counted. Only CDR3 DNA is held: 45 bases, read in frame from base 1. From the germline V gene (reference sequence), CDR1 is WNHNN and CDR2 is SYGVQD. Details on this clonotype: Its antigen remains undetermined. The junction departs from germline at one end; a sequencing error may be responsible.

Using a constant-region primer and ProtoScript II reverse transcriptase, TCRbeta-specific cDNA was reverse-transcribed from about 540 ng total RNA. TCRbeta libraries were built with three nested multiplex PCR rounds, a slightly modified ARM-PCR procedure. Multiplex TRBV1-TRBV30 forward primers and a Cbeta reverse primer were used in the first two PCR rounds, each of which was run for approximately 9 cycles. Sample barcodes and Illumina adapters were attached in a final 25-cycle PCR using Deep VentR polymerase. Before sequencing, amplicons of 200-500 bp were purified from gel using a QIAquick gel extraction kit. An Illumina HiSeq 2500 was used to sequence the TCRbeta amplicons with 250-bp paired-end reads. In the authors' own workflow: Reads were quality-trimmed with Trimmomatic v0.33, and paired reads were merged with FLASH v1.2.11 to recover full CDR3 sequences. V, D and J germline segments were assigned to the rearranged TCRbeta sequences using MiGEC v1.2.1b. VDJtools v1.0.0 computed clonotype statistics and Shannon-Wiener diversity indices. To reduce sampling bias, subsequent analyses other than the diversity analysis used only the 250 most abundant clonotypes in each sample. Starting from the raw public reads, TCRdb applied fastp trimming at Q25, assembled clones with MiXCR and retained in-frame beta chains. Rows matching on CDR3 protein sequence are summarized as one entry with the most common DNA and genes. The V and J calls come from TCRdb's annotation, not from the publication. This sample lists about 350,000 distinct CDR3 sequences; around 60% were detected once. The top ten hold 5% to 6.5% of the sample.

Blood RNA was extracted from unsorted whole blood with TRIzol reagent; germline DNA came from the DNeasy Blood & Tissue kit. Chronic HBV infection was present in the patients, and the patients were treatment-naive at sampling. Before surgery, approximately 3.8 milliliters of peripheral blood were drawn into K2EDTA tubes. The TCR sequence derives from a man aged 35-49 years with primary liver carcinoma and hepatitis B virus infection. Recombination joined TRBV10-1 with TRBJ1-4; 7 of the junction bases match TRBD1. Input material: peripheral blood. The CDR3 protein is CASNEDRSLYEKLFF. The nucleotide sequence is given as TGCGCCAGCAATGAGGACAGGTCATTGTACGAAAAACTGTTTTTT.